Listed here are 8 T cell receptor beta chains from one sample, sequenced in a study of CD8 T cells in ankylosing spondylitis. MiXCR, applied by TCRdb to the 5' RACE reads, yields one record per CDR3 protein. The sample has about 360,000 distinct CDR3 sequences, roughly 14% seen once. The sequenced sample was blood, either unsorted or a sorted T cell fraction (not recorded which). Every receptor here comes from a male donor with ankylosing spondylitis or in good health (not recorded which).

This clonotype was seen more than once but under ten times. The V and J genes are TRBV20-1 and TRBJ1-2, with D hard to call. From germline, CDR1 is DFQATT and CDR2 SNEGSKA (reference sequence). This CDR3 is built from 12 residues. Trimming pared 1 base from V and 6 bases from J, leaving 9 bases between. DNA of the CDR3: TGCAGTGCTAGAGGGAATTGGAATGGCTACACCTTC. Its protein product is CSARGNWNGYTF.

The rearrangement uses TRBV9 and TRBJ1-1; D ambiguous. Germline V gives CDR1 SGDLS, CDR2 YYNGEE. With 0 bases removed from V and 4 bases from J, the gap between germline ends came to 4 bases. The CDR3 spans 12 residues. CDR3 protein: CASSVGGTEAFF. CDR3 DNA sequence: TGTGCCAGCAGCGTAGGCGGCACTGAAGCTTTCTTT.

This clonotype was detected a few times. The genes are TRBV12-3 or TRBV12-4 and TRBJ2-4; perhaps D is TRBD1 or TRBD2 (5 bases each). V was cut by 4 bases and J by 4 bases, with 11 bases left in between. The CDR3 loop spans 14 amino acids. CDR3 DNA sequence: TGTGCCAGCAGTTACCGGGACGGAAAAAACATTCAGTACTTC. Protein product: CASSYRDGKNIQYF.

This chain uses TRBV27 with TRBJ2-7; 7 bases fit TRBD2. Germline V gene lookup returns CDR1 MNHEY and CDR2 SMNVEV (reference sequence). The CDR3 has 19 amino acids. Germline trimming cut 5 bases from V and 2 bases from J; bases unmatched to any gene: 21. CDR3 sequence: CASSPAGGRLLTGTYEQYF. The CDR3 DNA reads TGTGCCAGCAGTCCCGCGGGCGGGAGACTACTCACCGGAACCTACGAGCAGTACTTC.

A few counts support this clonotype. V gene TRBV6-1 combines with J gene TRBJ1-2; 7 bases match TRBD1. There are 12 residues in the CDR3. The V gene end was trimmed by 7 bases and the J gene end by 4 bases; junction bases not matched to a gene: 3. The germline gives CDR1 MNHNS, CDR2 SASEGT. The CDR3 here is CASNRQGYGYTF. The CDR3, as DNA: TGTGCCAGCAATCGACAGGGCTATGGCTACACCTTC.

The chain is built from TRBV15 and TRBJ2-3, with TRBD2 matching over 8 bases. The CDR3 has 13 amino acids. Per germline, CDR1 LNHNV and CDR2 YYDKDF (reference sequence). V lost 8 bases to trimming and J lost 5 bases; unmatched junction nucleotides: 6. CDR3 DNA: TGTGCCACCGCGGGGGGCCCAGGAGATACGCAGTATTTT. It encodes CATAGGPGDTQYF.

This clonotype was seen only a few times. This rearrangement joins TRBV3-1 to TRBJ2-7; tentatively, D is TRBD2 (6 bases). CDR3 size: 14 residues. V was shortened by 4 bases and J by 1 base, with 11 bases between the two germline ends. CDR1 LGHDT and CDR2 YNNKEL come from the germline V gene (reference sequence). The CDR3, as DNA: TGTGCCAGCAGCCGCGTGGAGGGGTCCTACGAGCAGTACTTC. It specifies CASSRVEGSYEQYF.

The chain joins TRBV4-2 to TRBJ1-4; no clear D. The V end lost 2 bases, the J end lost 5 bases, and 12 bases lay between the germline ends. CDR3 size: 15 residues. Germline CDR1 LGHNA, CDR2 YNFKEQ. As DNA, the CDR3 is TGTGCCAGCAGCCAAACCTCGGACGGCAATGAAAAACTGTTTTTT. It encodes CASSQTSDGNEKLFF.